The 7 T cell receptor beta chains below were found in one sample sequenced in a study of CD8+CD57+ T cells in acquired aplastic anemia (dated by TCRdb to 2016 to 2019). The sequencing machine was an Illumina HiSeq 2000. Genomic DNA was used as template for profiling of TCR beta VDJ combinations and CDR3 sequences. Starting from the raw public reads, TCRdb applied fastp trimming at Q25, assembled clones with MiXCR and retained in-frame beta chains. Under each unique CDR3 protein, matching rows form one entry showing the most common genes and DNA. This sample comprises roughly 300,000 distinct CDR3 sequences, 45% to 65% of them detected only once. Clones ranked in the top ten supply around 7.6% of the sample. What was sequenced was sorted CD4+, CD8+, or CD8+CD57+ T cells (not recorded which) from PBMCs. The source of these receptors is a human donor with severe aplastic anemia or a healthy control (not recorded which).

CDR3 amino acids: CATSEGQGETDTQYF. The CDR3 DNA is TGTGCCACCAGTGAGGGACAGGGGGAGACAGATACGCAGTATTTT. The chain recombines TRBV24-1 with TRBJ2-3; 11 bases match TRBD1. Germline V gene lookup returns CDR1 KGHDR and CDR2 SFDVKD. This CDR3 has 15 residues. V gave up 4 bases and J gave up 3 bases; unmatched junction bases: 2.

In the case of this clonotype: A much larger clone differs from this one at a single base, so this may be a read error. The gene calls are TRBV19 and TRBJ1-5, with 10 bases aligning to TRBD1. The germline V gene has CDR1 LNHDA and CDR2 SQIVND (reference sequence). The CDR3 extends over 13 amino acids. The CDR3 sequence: CVSVDRGRQPQHF. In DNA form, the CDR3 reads TGTGTCAGTGTTGACAGGGGGCGGCAGCCCCAGCATTTT.

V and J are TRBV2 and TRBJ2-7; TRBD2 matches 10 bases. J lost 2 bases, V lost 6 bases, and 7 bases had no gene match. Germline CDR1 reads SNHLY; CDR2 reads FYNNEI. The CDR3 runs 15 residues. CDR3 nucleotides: TGTGCCAGCAGACAAGGACTAGCGGTTACCTACGAGCAGTACTTC. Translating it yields CASRQGLAVTYEQYF.

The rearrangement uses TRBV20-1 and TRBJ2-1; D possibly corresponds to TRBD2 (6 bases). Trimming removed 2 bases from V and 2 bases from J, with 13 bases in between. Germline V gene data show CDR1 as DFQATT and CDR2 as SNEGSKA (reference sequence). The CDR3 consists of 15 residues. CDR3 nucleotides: TGCAGTGCTAGACACAGCGGGTCGGCCTACAATGAGCAGTTCTTC. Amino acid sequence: CSARHSGSAYNEQFF.

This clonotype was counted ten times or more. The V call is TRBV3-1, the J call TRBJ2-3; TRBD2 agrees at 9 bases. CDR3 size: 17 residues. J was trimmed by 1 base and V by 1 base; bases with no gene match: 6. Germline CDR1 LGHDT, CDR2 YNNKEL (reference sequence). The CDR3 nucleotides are TGTGCCAGCAGCCAAGCGGGAAAGCGGGGGGGCACAGATACGCAGTATTTT. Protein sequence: CASSQAGKRGGTDTQYF.

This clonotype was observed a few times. The CDR3 DNA reads TGTGCCATCAGTGAAGGGGACAGGGGCGGGTACGAGCAGTACTTC. It encodes CAISEGDRGGYEQYF. The chain combines TRBV10-3 with TRBJ2-7; 10 nucleotides agree with TRBD1. The CDR3 spans 15 residues. V gave up 3 bases and J gave up 4 bases; unmatched junction bases: 6. Germline loops: CDR1 ENHRY, CDR2 SYGVKD.

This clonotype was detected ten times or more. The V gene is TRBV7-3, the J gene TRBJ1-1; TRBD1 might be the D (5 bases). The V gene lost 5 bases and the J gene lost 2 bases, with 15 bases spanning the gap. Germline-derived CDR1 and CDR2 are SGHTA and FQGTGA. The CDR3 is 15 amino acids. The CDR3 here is CASSPGRTRNTEAFF. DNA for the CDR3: TGTGCCAGCAGCCCGGGACGGACCAGAAACACTGAAGCTTTCTTT. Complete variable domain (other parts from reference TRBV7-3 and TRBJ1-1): GAGVSQTPSNKVTEKGKYVELRCDPISGHTALYWYRQSLGQGPEFLIYFQGTGAADDSGLPNDRFFAVRPEGSVSTLKIQRTERGDSAVYLCASSPGRTRNTEAFFGQGTRLTVV.